This T cell receptor (beta chain) is from a study of beta chain features in type 1 diabetes. Sorting that relied on CD45RO/CCR7/CD25/CD127/CD95/CD27 yielded CD4+ naive, central memory, regulatory and stem cell-like memory cells. In regard to this clone: Its antigen remains unknown.

TCRB transcripts that were expressed got sequenced, as all of the isolated RNA had been reverse transcribed. Clones were read by immunoSEQ multiplex PCR, and TCRdb kept only the in-frame ones, dropping some. The sample has hundreds of thousands of clones; around 12% are singletons. Germline assignment: CDR1 DFQATT and CDR2 SNEGSKA (reference sequence). This CDR3 comprises 11 residues. The V end lost 3 bases, the J end lost 6 bases, and 9 bases lay between the germline ends. Study conclusions and caveats: Shortening that was moderate but significant affected the TCRB CDR3s of Type 1 diabetes patients in all four CD4+ subsets. A possible short-template PCR bias applies equally to patients and controls.

The chain is built from TRBV20-1 and TRBJ2-7; D might be TRBD1 (6 bases). The TCR originated in a woman aged 18-30 years with type 1 diabetes. Specimen: naive CD4+ T cells from blood. CDR3 in DNA: TGCAGTGCTAGGCCAGGGGTCGAGCAGTACTTC. Translating it yields CSARPGVEQYF.